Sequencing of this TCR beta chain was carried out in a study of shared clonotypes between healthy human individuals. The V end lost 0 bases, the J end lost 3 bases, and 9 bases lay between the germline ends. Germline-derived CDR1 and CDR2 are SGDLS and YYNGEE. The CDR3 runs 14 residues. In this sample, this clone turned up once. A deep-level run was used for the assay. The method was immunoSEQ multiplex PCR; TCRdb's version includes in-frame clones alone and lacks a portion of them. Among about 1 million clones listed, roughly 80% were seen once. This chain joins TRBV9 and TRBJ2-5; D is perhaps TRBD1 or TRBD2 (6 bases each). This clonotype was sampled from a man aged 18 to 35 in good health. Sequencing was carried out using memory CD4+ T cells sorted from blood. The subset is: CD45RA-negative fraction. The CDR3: CASSVGGDKETQYF. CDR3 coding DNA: TGTGCCAGCAGCGTAGGGGGGGACAAAGAGACCCAGTACTTC. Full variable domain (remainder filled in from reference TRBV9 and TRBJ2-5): DSGVTQTPKHLITATGQRVTLRCSPRSGDLSVYWYQQSLDQGLQFLIQYYNGEERAKGNILERFSAQQFPDLHSELNLSSLELGDSALYFCASSVGGDKETQYFGPGTRLLVL.